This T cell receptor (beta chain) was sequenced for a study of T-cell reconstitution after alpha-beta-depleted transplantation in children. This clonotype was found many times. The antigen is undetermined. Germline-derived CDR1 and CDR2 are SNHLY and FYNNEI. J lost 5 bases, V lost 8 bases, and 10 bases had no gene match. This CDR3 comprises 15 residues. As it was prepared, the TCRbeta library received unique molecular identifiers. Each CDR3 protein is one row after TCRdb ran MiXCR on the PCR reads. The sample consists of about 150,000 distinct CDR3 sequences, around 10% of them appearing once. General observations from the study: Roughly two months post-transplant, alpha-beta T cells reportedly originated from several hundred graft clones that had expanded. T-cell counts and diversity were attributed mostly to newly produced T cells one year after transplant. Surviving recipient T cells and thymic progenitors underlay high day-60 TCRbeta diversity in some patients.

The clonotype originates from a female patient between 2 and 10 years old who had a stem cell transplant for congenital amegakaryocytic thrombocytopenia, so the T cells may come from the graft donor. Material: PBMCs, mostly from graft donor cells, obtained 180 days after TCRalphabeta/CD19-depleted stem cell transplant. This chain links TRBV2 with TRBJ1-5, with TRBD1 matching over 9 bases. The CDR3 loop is CASVGVGQGYQPQHF. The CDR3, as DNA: TGTGCCAGCGTGGGGGTGGGACAGGGTTATCAGCCCCAGCATTTT.